Following are 8 T cell receptor beta chains from one sample sequenced in a study of T cell changes during pregnancy in multiple sclerosis. The repertoire was sequenced with immunoSEQ multiplex PCR; TCRdb's copy has only in-frame clones and lacks some. The top ten hold 1.5% to 2% of the sample, which has roughly 71,000 clones, roughly 92% seen once. Sequenced here: peripheral blood, sampled in the first trimester of pregnancy. These receptors all come from a female donor in good health, enrolled as a control in a pregnancy study.

The chain couples TRBV11-3 to TRBJ2-3; D possibly corresponds to TRBD2 (5 bases). The germline V gene has CDR1 SGHNT and CDR2 YENEEA. The length of the CDR3 is 15 residues. Trimming took 2 bases from V and 6 from J, leaving 15 bases between them. The CDR3 here is CASSLREGTGDTQYF. The DNA of the CDR3 is TGTGCCAGCAGCTTACGAGAGGGAACGGGGGATACGCAGTATTTT.

The genes are TRBV28 and TRBJ1-1; perhaps TRBD1 as D (6 bases). Trimming took 6 bases from V and 3 from J, leaving 20 bases between them. The length of the CDR3 is 16 residues. The V gene's germline CDR1 is MDHEN and CDR2 SYDVKM. CDR3 nucleotide sequence: TGTGCCAGCAGCCCCCCTCGGGGGGCGAGTGACACTGAAGCTTTCTTT. It encodes CASSPPRGASDTEAFF.

This clone was observed once. The V and J genes are TRBV4-1 and TRBJ2-5; a weak D match, TRBD2 (5 bases). The CDR3 has 14 residues. V was shortened by 1 base and J by 7 bases, with 13 bases between the two germline ends. Germline CDR1 MGHRA, CDR2 YSYEKL. The CDR3: CASSQGIARATQYF. The CDR3 DNA is TGCGCCAGCAGCCAAGGGATCGCGCGGGCGACCCAGTACTTC.

The chain recombines TRBV5-1 with TRBJ1-4; D may be TRBD1 (5 bases). V was shortened by 0 bases and J by 7 bases, with 16 bases between the two germline ends. CDR1 is SGHRS and CDR2 is YFSETQ in the germline V gene. This CDR3 comprises 16 residues. CDR3 loop: CASSLGVQGVGEKLFF. CDR3 in DNA: TGCGCCAGCAGCTTGGGGGTCCAAGGGGTCGGTGAAAAACTGTTTTTT.

The V and J genes are TRBV5-1 and TRBJ2-1; the match to TRBD1 covers 9 bases. Germline CDR1 SGHRS, CDR2 YFSETQ. The length of the CDR3 is 14 residues. Germline trimming cut 4 bases from V and 10 bases from J; bases unmatched to any gene: 9. The CDR3 DNA sequence: TGCGCCAGCAGCGCGGGGACAGGGCCAGTGGAGCAGTTCTTC. This sequence encodes CASSAGTGPVEQFF.

The chain employs TRBV9 and TRBJ2-1; 11 bases match TRBD2. CDR3 length: 16 amino acids. Unmatched junction bases numbered 6, after V lost 3 bases and J lost 4 bases. Per germline, CDR1 SGDLS and CDR2 YYNGEE. CDR3: CASSAPGLAVYNEQFF. CDR3 coding DNA: TGTGCCAGCAGCGCCCCGGGACTAGCGGTTTACAATGAGCAGTTCTTC.

The rearrangement links TRBV2 to TRBJ1-5; 7 positions agree with TRBD1. This CDR3 has 14 residues. Germline values: CDR1 SNHLY, CDR2 FYNNEI. V was clipped by 4 bases and J by 8 bases; unmatched bases: 8. CDR3 DNA: TGTGCCAGCAGTGGGGACAGCGCCCGAGAGCCCCAGCATTTT. This encodes CASSGDSAREPQHF.

The rearrangement links TRBV5-1 to TRBJ2-1; tentative D call: TRBD2 (5 bases). CDR1 SGHRS and CDR2 YFSETQ come from the germline V gene. Trimming shortened V by 1 base and J by 7 bases, and 18 bases separated the two germline ends. There are 16 residues in the CDR3. CDR3 DNA: TGCGCCAGCAGCTTGTTCGTCGTGGGAGCTCTGAATGAGCAGTTCTTC. This encodes CASSLFVVGALNEQFF. Complete variable domain (other parts from reference TRBV5-1 and TRBJ2-1): KAGVTQTPRYLIKTRGQQVTLSCSPISGHRSVSWYQQTPGQGLQFLFEYFSETQRNKGNFPGRFSGRQFSNSRSEMNVSTLELGDSALYLCASSLFVVGALNEQFFGPGTRLTVL.